This record covers a single TCR beta chain. Its antigen is currently unknown. This record comes from a study of early stage breast cancer tumors. At the level of the study: Of around 16 invasive breast tumors, approximately 11 were hormone receptor-positive, HER2-negative.

Each sample had two DNA replicates, 0.5 to 0.65 ug blood or 1.5 ug tissue. Libraries were prepared by immunoSEQ multiplex PCR; TCRdb keeps only in-frame clonotypes and omits some of them. The repertoire holds about 7,900 clones, with roughly 65% as singletons. Germline CDR1 is SGDLS and CDR2 is YYNGEE. The CDR3 extends over 16 amino acids. The J segment lost 3 bases and the V segment lost 4 bases, leaving 7 bases of the junction unmatched. Study observations and caveats: Compared with adjacent normal breast, tumors showed about 2.3-fold denser, more clonal T cells. Enriched TCRB sequences shared across patients were mostly commonly generated sequences.

The chain carries TRBV9 and TRBJ2-3; 11 bases map to TRBD2. What was sequenced was breast tumor tissue. The clonotype originates from a person aged 70 to 85 with breast cancer. As DNA, the CDR3 is TGTGCCAGCAGCCCCCGAAGACTAGCGGGGACAGATACGCAGTATTTT. Protein product: CASSPRRLAGTDTQYF.